The rows below give T cell receptor beta chains drawn from one sample of a study of blood T cell repertoires in COVID-19. The data were produced by immunoSEQ multiplex PCR, yet TCRdb's version contains in-frame clones alone and is incomplete. Among 280,000 or so clones, 70% to 90% were seen once, and the ten largest hold 2.2%. The sample taken for sequencing was PBMCs or T cells enriched from blood (not recorded which). The receptors were sampled from a man aged 30 to 39 who had recovered from COVID-19. Each CDR3 is given with its conserved first and last residue. The order of the fields is CDR3 DNA, CDR3 protein, J gene, V gene, clone size, D gene. The D gene is left open where the match is weak. Some rows have no size entry. The others give once, few or many, or a class for an expanded clone.

DNA: TGCGCCAGCAGTCAATCTTACCCTAGCGGGGGGGCCCGTTTCTACGAGCAGTACTTC
CDR3: CASSQSYPSGGARFYEQYF
J: TRBJ2-7
V: TRBV23-1
size: once
D: TRBD2

DNA: TGTGCCATCAGACTGACAGACAATAATTCACCCCTCCACTTT
CDR3: CAIRLTDNNSPLHF
J: TRBJ1-6
V: TRBV10-3
size: .
D: .

DNA: TGTGCCAGCAAACCAACGGACAGGGTATCAGGCTACACCTTC
CDR3: CASKPTDRVSGYTF
J: TRBJ1-2
V: TRBV6-5
size: .
D: TRBD1

DNA: TGTGCCAGCAGCCCCAGGACAGACTATGGCTACACCTTC
CDR3: CASSPRTDYGYTF
J: TRBJ1-2
V: TRBV7-9
size: .
D: .

DNA: TGTGCCTGGAGTGTAGCAGGGAGCAATCAGCCCCAGCATTTT
CDR3: CAWSVAGSNQPQHF
J: TRBJ1-5
V: TRBV30
size: .
D: .

DNA: TGCGCCAGCAGCTTGTTGCAGGGCACGGGGGAGCTGTTTTTT
CDR3: CASSLLQGTGELFF
J: TRBJ2-2
V: TRBV5-1
size: .
D: .

DNA: TGTGCCAGCAGCCAAGACCCCGATTCCGCGAGAGAGACCCAGTACTTC
CDR3: CASSQDPDSARETQYF
J: TRBJ2-5
V: TRBV3-1/TRBV3-2
size: few
D: .

DNA: TGTGCCAGCAGCGTGGGACTAGCGGGGGGACGCACAGATACGCAGTATTTT
CDR3: CASSVGLAGGRTDTQYF
J: TRBJ2-3
V: TRBV14
size: .
D: TRBD2

DNA: TGTGCCAGCAGCCAAGACAGGGGGCGCGGGGAGACCCAGTACTTC
CDR3: CASSQDRGRGETQYF
J: TRBJ2-5
V: TRBV25-1
size: few
D: TRBD1

DNA: TGTGCCAGCAGCCGAGGGAACACCGGGGAGCTGTTTTTT
CDR3: CASSRGNTGELFF
J: TRBJ2-2
V: TRBV6-4
size: .
D: .

DNA: TGTGCCAGCAGCCAAGATCTCCAGCGGGGCTACACAGATACGCAGTATTTT
CDR3: CASSQDLQRGYTDTQYF
J: TRBJ2-3
V: TRBV3-1/TRBV3-2
size: .
D: TRBD2

DNA: TGTGCCAGCAGCCCCCAGTGGGAGCGGGGAACCTACGAGCAGTACTTC
CDR3: CASSPQWERGTYEQYF
J: TRBJ2-7
V: TRBV7-6
size: .
D: TRBD2

DNA: TGTGCCAGCAGTTACAGGGGGAATAGGGGCTACACCTTC
CDR3: CASSYRGNRGYTF
J: TRBJ1-2
V: TRBV6-5
size: once
D: .

DNA: TGTGCCAGCAGCCGCTTGACTACAACAGATACGCAGTATTTT
CDR3: CASSRLTTTDTQYF
J: TRBJ2-3
V: TRBV7-8
size: .
D: .

DNA: TGTGCCAGCAGTTGGGACCAGGGGGTGGCTCAGCCCCAGCATTTT
CDR3: CASSWDQGVAQPQHF
J: TRBJ1-5
V: TRBV2
size: .
D: TRBD1

DNA: TGCAGTGCTAGTGGTAGCGGGGCGGGAGATACGCAGTATTTT
CDR3: CSASGSGAGDTQYF
J: TRBJ2-3
V: TRBV20-1
size: .
D: TRBD2

DNA: TGTGCCAGCAGCCCAGGTTCTAATGAAAAACTGTTTTTT
CDR3: CASSPGSNEKLFF
J: TRBJ1-4
V: TRBV7-3
size: few
D: .

DNA: TGTGCCAGCAGCCACTTTCGGGGGGTTTCCCAAAGGGGCACCGGGGAGCTGTTTTTT
CDR3: CASSHFRGVSQRGTGELFF
J: TRBJ2-2
V: TRBV11-2
size: .
D: TRBD2

DNA: TGCGCCAGCAGTTTGAGTAGCGGGGAGTACAATGAGCAGTTCTTC
CDR3: CASSLSSGEYNEQFF
J: TRBJ2-1
V: TRBV5-1
size: .
D: TRBD2

DNA: TGTGCCACCAGTGGTGGGCTAGCGGGGGTCCAAGAGACCCAGTACTTC
CDR3: CATSGGLAGVQETQYF
J: TRBJ2-5
V: TRBV24-1
size: .
D: TRBD2

DNA: TGTGCCATCAGTGAGTCAGCCGGCAGGAACCCTGAAAAACTGTTTTTT
CDR3: CAISESAGRNPEKLFF
J: TRBJ1-4
V: TRBV10-3
size: .
D: .

DNA: TGTGCCACCAGTGATTACGGACTAGCGGGGGTCACAGATACGCAGTATTTT
CDR3: CATSDYGLAGVTDTQYF
J: TRBJ2-3
V: TRBV24-1
size: .
D: TRBD2

DNA: TGTGCCAGCAGCTCGACGGAGAACTATGGCTACACCTTC
CDR3: CASSSTENYGYTF
J: TRBJ1-2
V: TRBV7-9
size: .
D: .

DNA: TGCGCCAGCAAGGAGACAGGGGGGAACACTGAAGCTTTCTTT
CDR3: CASKETGGNTEAFF
J: TRBJ1-1
V: TRBV5-1
size: .
D: TRBD1

DNA: TGCGCCAGCGGACCCGGGACAGACTATGGCTACACCTTC
CDR3: CASGPGTDYGYTF
J: TRBJ1-2
V: TRBV5-1
size: .
D: TRBD1

DNA: TGTGCCAGCGTGAGGGCGGAGAAAATTGGAAACACCATATATTTT
CDR3: CASVRAEKIGNTIYF
J: TRBJ1-3
V: TRBV11-2
size: .
D: .

DNA: TGTGCCAGCAGTGACAGGGATAGCAATCAGCCCCAGCATTTT
CDR3: CASSDRDSNQPQHF
J: TRBJ1-5
V: TRBV27
size: .
D: TRBD1

DNA: TGTGCCAGCAGTACAGACAGGGTGGCCGGGGAGCTGTTTTTT
CDR3: CASSTDRVAGELFF
J: TRBJ2-2
V: TRBV27
size: .
D: TRBD1

DNA: TGTGCCAGTCTACTACAGGGGGCCGGTACCGGGGAGCTGTTTTTT
CDR3: CASLLQGAGTGELFF
J: TRBJ2-2
V: TRBV18
size: .
D: TRBD1

DNA: TGCAGCGTTGAAGGAGGGACAGGGGGGGAAGCTTTCTTT
CDR3: CSVEGGTGGEAFF
J: TRBJ1-1
V: TRBV29-1
size: .
D: TRBD1

DNA: TGTGCCAGCTCCTTGCAGCGGGGATGGGAGACCCAGTACTTC
CDR3: CASSLQRGWETQYF
J: TRBJ2-5
V: TRBV18
size: .
D: TRBD2

DNA: TGCGCCAGCAGCCTTTCAGGGCCAGATACGCAGTATTTT
CDR3: CASSLSGPDTQYF
J: TRBJ2-3
V: TRBV5-1
size: .
D: .

DNA: TGTGCCAGCAGCCCAGGACAGGGTGTAGGGGAGCAGTACTTC
CDR3: CASSPGQGVGEQYF
J: TRBJ2-7
V: TRBV7-9
size: .
D: TRBD1

DNA: TGTGCCTGGAGCTCGGGGACTAGCGGGGGGGTCTACAATGAGCAGTTCTTC
CDR3: CAWSSGTSGGVYNEQFF
J: TRBJ2-1
V: TRBV30
size: .
D: TRBD2

DNA: TGCGCCAGCAGCGATCAGGGGGCTGAGAACACTGAAGCTTTCTTT
CDR3: CASSDQGAENTEAFF
J: TRBJ1-1
V: TRBV5-1
size: few
D: TRBD1

DNA: TGTGCCAGCAGCGTAGGTGCGACAGGGGACTATGGCTACACCTTC
CDR3: CASSVGATGDYGYTF
J: TRBJ1-2
V: TRBV9
size: .
D: TRBD1

DNA: TGTGCCAGCAGCAACCCCGGGACAAAGTACAATGAGCAGTTCTTC
CDR3: CASSNPGTKYNEQFF
J: TRBJ2-1
V: TRBV5-4
size: .
D: .

DNA: TGTGCCAGCAGCTTAGGCAGGGCTTCACTAAAACTGTTTTTT
CDR3: CASSLGRASLKLFF
J: TRBJ1-4
V: TRBV11-2
size: once
D: .

DNA: TGTGCCAGCAGCTTAGGCGGCGGAGGGAATGAAAAACTGTTTTTT
CDR3: CASSLGGGGNEKLFF
J: TRBJ1-4
V: TRBV7-9
size: many
D: .

DNA: TGTGCCAGCAGCCAAGATTGGACAAGGATCCCCTATGGCTACACCTTC
CDR3: CASSQDWTRIPYGYTF
J: TRBJ1-2
V: TRBV3-1/TRBV3-2
size: .
D: .

DNA: TGTGCCAGCAGCCAAGATAGTCCAGCGGGCACAAGCTCCTACAATGAGCAGTTCTTC
CDR3: CASSQDSPAGTSSYNEQFF
J: TRBJ2-1
V: TRBV3-1/TRBV3-2
size: .
D: .

DNA: TGTGCCAGCAGCTTAGGTTGGCAGAACACTGAAGCTTTCTTT
CDR3: CASSLGWQNTEAFF
J: TRBJ1-1
V: TRBV11-2
size: .
D: .

DNA: TGTGCCAGCAGTGTTGAGCGGGGGGTCTCCTACGAGCAGTACTTC
CDR3: CASSVERGVSYEQYF
J: TRBJ2-7
V: TRBV6-4
size: .
D: TRBD2

DNA: TGTGCCTGGAGGAGGGGACAGGTCTATGGCTACACCTTC
CDR3: CAWRRGQVYGYTF
J: TRBJ1-2
V: TRBV30
size: .
D: TRBD1

DNA: TGCAGCGTGGGGCGGGGAGAGGGTGATACGCAGTATTTT
CDR3: CSVGRGEGDTQYF
J: TRBJ2-3
V: TRBV29-1
size: .
D: .

DNA: TGTGCCAGCAGCGTAGGGGCAGTAGCTAACTATGGCTACACCTTC
CDR3: CASSVGAVANYGYTF
J: TRBJ1-2
V: TRBV9
size: .
D: .

DNA: TGCGCCAGCAGCCCCGACGGAAGGGGAGGTCAGCCCCAGCATTTT
CDR3: CASSPDGRGGQPQHF
J: TRBJ1-5
V: TRBV5-1
size: .
D: .

DNA: TGTGCCAGCAGCCTAAGAGGACTAGCGGGGGGAACGGAGACCCAGTACTTC
CDR3: CASSLRGLAGGTETQYF
J: TRBJ2-5
V: TRBV3-1/TRBV3-2
size: .
D: TRBD2

DNA: TGTGCCAGCACCAGGAGGGGGAACACTGAAGCTTTCTTT
CDR3: CASTRRGNTEAFF
J: TRBJ1-1
V: TRBV2
size: .
D: .

DNA: TGTGCCAGCAGTGTGGAGGGATATGGCTACACCTTC
CDR3: CASSVEGYGYTF
J: TRBJ1-2
V: TRBV2
size: .
D: .

DNA: TGTGCCAGCAGGTTCGCCCAGGGATCCTACGAGCAGTACTTC
CDR3: CASRFAQGSYEQYF
J: TRBJ2-7
V: TRBV6-5
size: .
D: .

DNA: TGCGCCAGCAGCCAAGGGACAGGACAGGATAAATACGAGCAGTACTTC
CDR3: CASSQGTGQDKYEQYF
J: TRBJ2-7
V: TRBV4-1
size: .
D: TRBD1

DNA: TGCGCCAGCACCCCGACAGGGGTCAGCGGCTACACCTTC
CDR3: CASTPTGVSGYTF
J: TRBJ1-2
V: TRBV5-1
size: .
D: TRBD1

DNA: TGCGCCAGCAGCCCCGCGTGGAGGACTAATTCACCCCTCCACTTT
CDR3: CASSPAWRTNSPLHF
J: TRBJ1-6
V: TRBV4-3
size: .
D: .

DNA: TGTGCCAGCAGTACTTATTTTAGCACCTCTGCTTTCTTT
CDR3: CASSTYFSTSAFF
J: TRBJ1-1
V: TRBV11-2
size: .
D: .